The 15 T cell receptor beta chains below were found in one sample sequenced in a study of blood T cell repertoires in COVID-19. Produced via immunoSEQ multiplex PCR; TCRdb's table is partial and in-frame only. Here the sample spans about 330,000 clones, 87% being singletons. Sequencing was done on a sample of PBMCs or T cells enriched from blood (not recorded which). All receptors derive from a woman in her 30s who had recovered from COVID-19.

The chain recombines TRBV7-2 with TRBJ2-3; 10 nucleotides line up with TRBD2. The CDR3 length is 16 residues. The V gene's germline CDR1 is SGHTA and CDR2 FQGNSA. Unmatched junction bases numbered 12, after V lost 5 bases and J lost 7 bases. The CDR3 nucleotides are TGTGCCAGCAGCCTCGCTGCGGGTAGCGGGGGGTATACGCAGTATTTT. Encoded protein: CASSLAAGSGGYTQYF.

The V call is TRBV6-4, the J call TRBJ2-3; the D gene is possibly TRBD1 (6 bases). Trimming left V 0 bases short and J 2 bases short, with 9 bases between. The CDR3 runs 15 residues. Per germline, CDR1 MRHNA and CDR2 SNTAGT. Written as DNA, the CDR3 is TGTGCCAGCAGTGACTCCGGACAGACCACAGATACGCAGTATTTT. Translation: CASSDSGQTTDTQYF.

This clone occurred a few times. The chain has TRBV4-1 and TRBJ2-1; possibly TRBD1 for D (5 bases). Germline loops: CDR1 MGHRA, CDR2 YSYEKL. The CDR3 runs 14 residues. Trimming removed 4 bases at V and 6 bases at J, with 13 bases between. The CDR3 region has the DNA TGCGCCAGCAGCCCTCTTACGCAGGGCAATGAGCAGTTCTTC. Residues: CASSPLTQGNEQFF.

The chain uses TRBV10-3 and TRBJ1-5, with TRBD1 as a possible D gene (6 bases). This CDR3 comprises 14 residues. Trimming left V 4 bases short and J 7 bases short, with 14 bases between. The germline gives CDR1 ENHRY, CDR2 SYGVKD. CDR3 in amino acids: CAISGGQGFQPQHF. The DNA for the CDR3 is TGTGCCATCAGTGGAGGCCAGGGGTTCCAGCCCCAGCATTTT.

The chain is built from TRBV13 and TRBJ1-6; D remains ambiguous. Trimming took 5 bases from V and 3 from J, leaving 8 bases between them. Looked up from germline, CDR1 is PRHDT and CDR2 is FYEKMQ (reference sequence). This CDR3 has 14 amino acids. CDR3 bases: TGTGCCAGCAGCCTCCGCGGCTATAATTCACCCCTCCACTTT. Protein sequence: CASSLRGYNSPLHF.

This chain links TRBV2 with TRBJ1-1; D is undetermined. V was shortened by 2 bases and J by 3 bases, with 7 bases between the two germline ends. The CDR3 is 13 residues long. Germline assignment: CDR1 SNHLY and CDR2 FYNNEI. CDR3 DNA sequence: TGTGCCAGCAGTGAAACCCAGGACACTGAAGCTTTCTTT. The encoded protein is CASSETQDTEAFF. Using reference TRBV2 and TRBJ1-1 for the parts outside the CDR3, the full variable domain is EPEVTQTPSHQVTQMGQEVILRCVPISNHLYFYWYRQILGQKVEFLVSFYNNEISEKSEIFDDQFSVERPDGSNFTLKIRSTKLEDSAMYFCASSETQDTEAFFGQGTRLTVV.

This chain uses TRBV5-1 with TRBJ2-7, with 9 bases that match TRBD1. The CDR3 length is 13 residues. The V gene's germline CDR1 is SGHRS and CDR2 YFSETQ. The trim removed 7 bases at V and 3 bases at J, leaving 5 bases unmatched. CDR3 bases: TGCGCCAGCGGACAGGGGTATGTCTACGAGCAGTACTTC. It specifies CASGQGYVYEQYF.

This sequence joins TRBV4-3 and TRBJ2-3; maybe TRBD2 (6 bases). This CDR3 contains 13 residues. Looked up from germline, CDR1 is LGHNA and CDR2 is YSLEER. V was clipped by 1 base and J by 8 bases, with 10 bases between them. The CDR3 DNA follows: TGCGCCAGCAGCCAAGGGGGACTGGGTACGCAGTATTTT. Translated: CASSQGGLGTQYF.

The rearrangement uses TRBV11-3 and TRBJ1-6, with D perhaps TRBD1 (6 bases). Trimming cost V 5 bases and J 0 bases, with 11 bases left between them. The CDR3 covers 16 residues. Germline CDR1 SGHNT, CDR2 YENEEA. CDR3 amino acids: CASSMTGNSYNSPLHF. CDR3 sequence (DNA): TGTGCCAGCAGCATGACAGGCAACTCCTATAATTCACCCCTCCACTTT.

V usage is TRBV6-4 and J usage is TRBJ2-1, with 12 bases lining up with TRBD2. CDR3 length: 15 amino acids. V lost 6 bases, J lost 5 bases, and 5 bases stayed unmatched. The V gene's germline CDR1 is MRHNA and CDR2 SNTAGT. The CDR3 nucleotides are TGTGCCAGCAGCCAAGGACTAGCGGGGAACAATGAGCAGTTCTTC. This sequence encodes CASSQGLAGNNEQFF.

As for this clone: At one of its ends the junction is not consistent with the germline gene, which may arise from a read error. The chain carries TRBV11-2 and TRBJ1-6, with 9 bases lining up with TRBD1. Germline V gene data show CDR1 as SGHAT and CDR2 as FQNNGV. CDR3 length equals 17 residues. CDR3 coding DNA: TGTGCCGGCAGCCGGGACAGGGCCTACTCCTATAATTCACCCCTCCACTTT. Translation gives CAGSRDRAYSYNSPLHF.

The rearrangement joins TRBV9 to TRBJ1-1, with 10 bases lining up with TRBD1. The germline gives CDR1 SGDLS, CDR2 YYNGEE. The CDR3 has 14 amino acids. After removal of 6 bases from V and 6 bases from J, the junction contained 8 bases not matched to a gene. CDR3 sequence: CASTRTGGSAEAFF. The CDR3 DNA follows: TGTGCCAGCACCCGGACAGGGGGGTCGGCTGAAGCTTTCTTT.

This rearrangement joins TRBV18 to TRBJ1-4; 10 bases line up with TRBD1. The CDR3 is 14 residues long. Germline CDR1 and CDR2: KGHSH and LQKENI. The ends lost 4 bases at V and 5 bases at J; junction bases unmatched: 1. CDR3: CASSLDRGNEKLFF. CDR3 DNA sequence: TGTGCCAGCTCACTGGACAGGGGGAATGAAAAACTGTTTTTT.

J is TRBJ1-5 and V is TRBV4-2; D is perhaps TRBD1 (6 bases). V lost 0 bases, J lost 7 bases, and 13 bases lay in between. The CDR3 covers 15 residues. Germline CDR1 reads LGHNA; CDR2 reads YNFKEQ. CDR3 residues: CASSQDRGGGQPQHF. CDR3 nucleotide sequence: TGTGCCAGCAGCCAAGACAGGGGCGGAGGACAGCCCCAGCATTTT.

The chain carries TRBV6-1 and TRBJ2-5; 10 positions match TRBD2. Germline V gene data show CDR1 as MNHNS and CDR2 as SASEGT. V shed 2 bases, J shed 2 bases, and the junction held 8 bases outside the gene matches. The CDR3 spans 17 residues. The CDR3 DNA is TGTGCCAGCAGTGAACAATCTAGCGGGGGACTTCAAGAGACCCAGTACTTC. This gives the protein CASSEQSSGGLQETQYF.